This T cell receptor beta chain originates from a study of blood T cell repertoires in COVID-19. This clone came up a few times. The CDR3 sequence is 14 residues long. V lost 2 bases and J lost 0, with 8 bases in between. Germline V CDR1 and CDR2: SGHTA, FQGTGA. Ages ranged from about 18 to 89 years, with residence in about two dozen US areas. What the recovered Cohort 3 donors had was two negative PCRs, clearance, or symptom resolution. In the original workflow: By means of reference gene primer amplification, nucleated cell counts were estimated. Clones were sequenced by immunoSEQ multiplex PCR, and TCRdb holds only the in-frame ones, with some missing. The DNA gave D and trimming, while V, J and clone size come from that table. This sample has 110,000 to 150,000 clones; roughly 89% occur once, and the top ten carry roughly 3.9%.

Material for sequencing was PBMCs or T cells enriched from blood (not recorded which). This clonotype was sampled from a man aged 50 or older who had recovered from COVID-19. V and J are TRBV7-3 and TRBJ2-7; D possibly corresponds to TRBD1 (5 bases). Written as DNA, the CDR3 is TGTGCCAGCAGCTTACAGCAGGGCTCCTACGAGCAGTACTTC. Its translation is CASSLQQGSYEQYF. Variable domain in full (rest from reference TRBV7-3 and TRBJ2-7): GAGVSQTPSNKVTEKGKYVELRCDPISGHTALYWYRQSLGQGPEFLIYFQGTGAADDSGLPNDRFFAVRPEGSVSTLKIQRTERGDSAVYLCASSLQQGSYEQYFGPGTRLTVT.